The 13 T cell receptor beta chains given below trace back to one sample, sequenced in a study of OX40 agonist ivuxolimab in advanced cancers. Clones were read by immunoSEQ multiplex PCR, and TCRdb kept only the in-frame ones, dropping some. The profile covers tens of thousands of clones, with about 88% appearing a single time and about 0.25% taken by the ten largest. The material sequenced was CD4+ or CD8+ T cells sorted from blood, taken in a trial of the OX40 agonist ivuxolimab. These TCRs come from an adult with an advanced solid tumor such as melanoma, head and neck, liver or kidney cancer.

The CDR3 loop reads CASSRTGELAGANVLTF. Written as DNA, the CDR3 is TGTGCCAGCTCACGGACAGGGGAGTTGGCTGGGGCCAACGTCCTGACTTTC. This rearrangement joins TRBV18 to TRBJ2-6; 9 nucleotides match TRBD1. The ends lost 4 bases at V and 2 bases at J; junction bases unmatched: 6. CDR1 is KGHSH, CDR2 LQKENI, per germline. This CDR3 is 17 amino acids long.

The chain links TRBV5-1 to TRBJ2-5; unclear D gene. The V and J ends lost 4 bases and 5 bases respectively, with 9 bases between them. The length of the CDR3 is 12 residues. The V gene's germline CDR1 is SGHRS and CDR2 YFSETQ. CDR3 amino acids: CASSPQRETQYF. CDR3 sequence (DNA): TGCGCCAGCAGCCCCCAACGGGAGACCCAGTACTTC.

The V gene is TRBV5-6, the J gene TRBJ2-7; possibly TRBD1 for D (6 bases). There are 13 residues in the CDR3. Germline CDR1 and CDR2: SGHDT and YYEEEE. The V end lost 5 bases, the J end lost 3 bases, and 12 bases lay between the germline ends. In nucleotides, the CDR3 is TGTGCCAGCAGTTCCGGGACAAGCTACGAGCAGTACTTC. Its protein product is CASSSGTSYEQYF. The entire variable domain, with the rest obtained from reference TRBV5-6 and TRBJ2-7, is as follows: DAGVTQSPTHLIKTRGQQVTLRCSPKSGHDTVSWYQQALGQGPQFIFQYYEEEERQRGNFPDRFSGHQFPNYSSELNVNALLLGDSALYLCASSSGTSYEQYFGPGTRLTVT.

The chain employs TRBV9 and TRBJ2-7; 8 bases align to TRBD2. Germline V lookup: CDR1 SGDLS, CDR2 YYNGEE. The CDR3 loop spans 16 amino acids. After removal of 0 bases from V and 0 bases from J, the junction contained 5 bases not matched to a gene. The CDR3 reads CASSVDAGGASYEQYF. The CDR3 DNA reads as TGTGCCAGCAGCGTAGATGCGGGAGGTGCCTCCTACGAGCAGTACTTC.

This clone came up once. The CDR3 protein is CASSKALAVATNEKLFF. For the CDR3, the DNA is TGTGCCAGCAGCAAAGCGCTCGCAGTTGCAACTAATGAAAAACTGTTTTTT. The genes are TRBV21-1 and TRBJ1-4; the table calls TRBD1, which could not be checked here. TRBV21-1 counts as a pseudogene. The CDR3 runs 17 residues.

The sample holds many counts of this clone. This chain connects TRBV5-4 to TRBJ2-5; the D call may be TRBD1 or TRBD2 (5 bases each). V was shortened by 2 bases and J by 5 bases, with 13 bases between the two germline ends. The CDR3 covers 14 residues. The germline CDR1 and CDR2 sequences are SGHNT and YYREEE (reference sequence). CDR3 coding DNA: TGTGCCAGCAGCTTAATGTTAGGGGACGAGACCCAGTACTTC. It specifies CASSLMLGDETQYF.

This chain uses TRBV18 with TRBJ1-2; D not resolved. Trimming took off 3 bases at V and 0 bases at J, with 5 bases between the two ends. The CDR3 consists of 13 residues. Germline V lookup: CDR1 KGHSH, CDR2 LQKENI. The CDR3 DNA follows: TGTGCCAGCTCACCCACCACTAACTATGGCTACACCTTC. Translating it yields CASSPTTNYGYTF.

CDR3 amino acids: CASSLVPAGARYNEQFF. CDR3 coding DNA: TGTGCCAGCAGCTTGGTTCCAGCGGGGGCCCGTTACAATGAGCAGTTCTTC. The chain combines TRBV7-9 with TRBJ2-1; 8 bases fit TRBD2. The germline gives CDR1 SEHNR, CDR2 FQNEAQ (reference sequence). V dropped 3 bases and J dropped 4; count of bases not matched to a gene: 11. The CDR3 covers 17 residues.

The V and J genes are TRBV19 and TRBJ2-7; D is unclear. The CDR3 covers 14 residues. The germline V and J ends were trimmed by 6 bases and 1 base, with 13 bases remaining between them. Germline V gene data show CDR1 as LNHDA and CDR2 as SQIVND (reference sequence). The CDR3 DNA follows: TGTGCCAGTAGACCTGGACCTACTTCCTACGAGCAGTACTTC. It specifies CASRPGPTSYEQYF.

The chain joins TRBV5-1 to TRBJ2-6; 10 positions match TRBD1. Germline V lookup: CDR1 SGHRS, CDR2 YFSETQ. The junction had 3 bases not matched to a gene; V was cut back by 6 bases and J by 0 bases. There are 16 residues in the CDR3. This CDR3 reads CASMTGGTSGANVLTF. The DNA of the CDR3 is TGCGCCAGCATGACAGGGGGCACCTCTGGGGCCAACGTCCTGACTTTC.

The count of this clone is one. The chain combines TRBV14 with TRBJ2-2, with TRBD2 matching over 10 bases. Germline V gives CDR1 SGHDN, CDR2 FVKESK. The CDR3 runs to 16 residues. The V segment lost 4 bases and the J segment 1 base; nucleotides outside the gene matches: 3. The CDR3 DNA sequence: TGTGCCAGCAGCCCGTGGACTAGCGGGAACACCGGGGAGCTGTTTTTT. Translating gives CASSPWTSGNTGELFF.

This clone came up once. The rearrangement uses TRBV11-2 and TRBJ2-1, with 13 bases that match TRBD2. The germline V gene encodes CDR1 SGHAT and CDR2 FQNNGV. The CDR3 sequence is 14 residues long. V lost 4 bases and J lost 8; bases outside the gene matches: 2. The CDR3 sequence is CASSSTSGGYEQFF. In nucleotides, the CDR3 is TGTGCCAGCAGCTCGACTAGCGGGGGGTATGAGCAGTTCTTC.

This sequence joins TRBV6-6 and TRBJ1-2, with D possibly being TRBD1 (5 bases). V lost 8 bases, J lost 6 bases, and 16 bases lay in between. Germline V CDR1 and CDR2: MNHNY, SVGAGI (reference sequence). The CDR3 covers 13 residues. The CDR3 loop reads CASRLRQGDGYTF. The CDR3 nucleotides are TGTGCCAGCCGCTTAAGGCAGGGCGATGGCTACACCTTC.